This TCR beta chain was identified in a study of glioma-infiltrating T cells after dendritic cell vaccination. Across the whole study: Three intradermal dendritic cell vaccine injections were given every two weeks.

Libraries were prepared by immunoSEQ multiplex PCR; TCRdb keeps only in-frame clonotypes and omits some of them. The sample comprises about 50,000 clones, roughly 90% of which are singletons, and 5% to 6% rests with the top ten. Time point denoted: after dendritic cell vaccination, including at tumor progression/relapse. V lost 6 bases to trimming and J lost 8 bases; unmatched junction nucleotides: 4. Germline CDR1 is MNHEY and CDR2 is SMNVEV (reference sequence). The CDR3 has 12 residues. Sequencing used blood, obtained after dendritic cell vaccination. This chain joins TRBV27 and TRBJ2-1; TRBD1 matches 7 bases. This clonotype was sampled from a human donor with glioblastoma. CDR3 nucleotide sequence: TGTGCCAGCAGCAACAGGGGCGATGAGCAGTTCTTC. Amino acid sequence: CASSNRGDEQFF.